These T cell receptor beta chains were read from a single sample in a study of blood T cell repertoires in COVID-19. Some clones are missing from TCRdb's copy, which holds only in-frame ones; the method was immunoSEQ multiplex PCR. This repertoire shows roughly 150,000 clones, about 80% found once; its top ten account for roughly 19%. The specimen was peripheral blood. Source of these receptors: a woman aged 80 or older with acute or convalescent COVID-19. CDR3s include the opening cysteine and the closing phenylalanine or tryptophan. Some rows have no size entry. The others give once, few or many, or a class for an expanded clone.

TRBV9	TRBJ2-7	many	CASSGKQGTFYEQYF
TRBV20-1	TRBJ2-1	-	CSVIVRYKQFF
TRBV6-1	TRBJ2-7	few	CASSETPSGRGEQYF
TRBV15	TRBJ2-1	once	CATRDSGSSKSEQFF
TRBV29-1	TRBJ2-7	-	CSVALRESPYEQYF
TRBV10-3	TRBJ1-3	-	CAIRASGVRGNTIYF
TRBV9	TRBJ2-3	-	CASSLAGGTDTQYF
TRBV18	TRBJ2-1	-	CASSPSRGNLAGLNEQFF
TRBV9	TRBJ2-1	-	CASSVGTSGREFF
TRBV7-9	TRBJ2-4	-	CASSLGGHVAKNIQYF